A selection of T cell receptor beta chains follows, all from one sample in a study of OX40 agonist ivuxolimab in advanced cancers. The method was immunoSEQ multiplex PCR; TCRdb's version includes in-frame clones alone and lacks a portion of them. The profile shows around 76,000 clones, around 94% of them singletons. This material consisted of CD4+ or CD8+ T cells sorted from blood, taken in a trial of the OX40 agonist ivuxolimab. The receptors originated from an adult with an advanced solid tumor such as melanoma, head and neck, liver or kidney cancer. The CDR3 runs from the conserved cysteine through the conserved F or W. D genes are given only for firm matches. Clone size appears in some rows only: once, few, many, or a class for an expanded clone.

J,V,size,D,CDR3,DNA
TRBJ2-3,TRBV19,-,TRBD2,CASRALLAASTDTQYF,TGTGCCAGTAGGGCCCTCCTAGCGGCCAGCACAGATACGCAGTATTTT
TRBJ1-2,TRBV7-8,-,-,CASSLVDRNGYTF,TGTGCCAGCAGCTTGGTAGACCGTAATGGCTACACCTTC
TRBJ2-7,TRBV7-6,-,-,CASSLEPAATLYEQYF,TGTGCCAGCAGCTTAGAACCGGCAGCGACCCTCTACGAGCAGTACTTC
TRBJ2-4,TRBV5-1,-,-,CASRGGPVSSDIQYF,TGCGCCAGCAGGGGGGGGCCAGTGTCTTCGGACATTCAGTACTTC
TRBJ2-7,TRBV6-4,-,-,CASIAGTPYEQYF,TGTGCCAGCATTGCCGGGACACCCTACGAGCAGTACTTC
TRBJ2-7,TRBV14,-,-,CASSLRADSYEQYF,TGTGCCAGCAGCTTGCGAGCGGACTCCTACGAGCAGTACTTC
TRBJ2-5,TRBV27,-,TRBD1,CASSLWTGQQETQYF,TGTGCCAGCAGTTTATGGACAGGGCAGCAAGAGACCCAGTACTTC
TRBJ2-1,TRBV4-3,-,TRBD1,CASRLDRGVYNEQFF,TGCGCCAGCCGTCTGGACAGGGGGGTCTACAATGAGCAGTTCTTC
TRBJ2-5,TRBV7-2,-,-,CASSLGGTYQETQYF,TGTGCCAGCAGCTTAGGCGGCACGTACCAAGAGACCCAGTACTTC
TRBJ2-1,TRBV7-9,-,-,CASSLYSVEQFF,TGTGCCAGCAGCTTATACTCCGTCGAGCAGTTCTTC
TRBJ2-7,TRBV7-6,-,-,CASSLARQDSYEQYF,TGTGCCAGCAGCTTAGCTCGGCAGGACTCCTACGAGCAGTACTTC
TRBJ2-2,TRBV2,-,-,CASGQTGELFF,TGTGCCAGCGGGCAAACCGGGGAGCTGTTTTTT
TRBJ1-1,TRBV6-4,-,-,CASSMTVNTEAFF,TGTGCCAGCAGTATGACTGTGAACACTGAAGCTTTCTTT
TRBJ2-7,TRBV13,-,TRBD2,CASSSGLAAYYEQYF,TGTGCCAGCAGCTCCGGACTAGCGGCCTACTACGAGCAGTACTTC
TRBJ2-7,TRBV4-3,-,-,CASSQEGIRWSEQYF,TGCGCCAGCAGCCAAGAAGGGATCCGTTGGAGCGAGCAGTACTTC
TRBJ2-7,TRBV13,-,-,CASSSRGPAYEQYF,TGTGCCAGCAGCTCCCGGGGACCAGCTTACGAGCAGTACTTC
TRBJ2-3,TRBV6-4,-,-,CASSSGGIGSTDTQYF,TGTGCCAGCAGTTCAGGGGGGATTGGTTCCACAGATACGCAGTATTTT
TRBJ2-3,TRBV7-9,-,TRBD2,CASSATAGTSGKTTDTQYF,TGTGCCAGCAGTGCGACCGCCGGGACTAGCGGCAAAACAACAGATACGCAGTATTTT
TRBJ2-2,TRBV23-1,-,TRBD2,CASSERNQREITGELFF,TGCGCCAGCAGTGAAAGGAATCAGCGGGAGATCACCGGGGAGCTGTTTTTT
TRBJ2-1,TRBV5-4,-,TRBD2,CASSLETSGGENEQFF,TGTGCCAGCAGCTTGGAGACTAGCGGGGGGGAAAATGAGCAGTTCTTC
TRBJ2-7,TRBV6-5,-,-,CASTSAGHFYEQYF,TGTGCCAGCACCTCAGCCGGACACTTCTACGAGCAGTACTTC
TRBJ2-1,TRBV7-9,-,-,CASSSASARFF,TGTGCCAGCAGCTCGGCTAGCGCTCGGTTCTTC
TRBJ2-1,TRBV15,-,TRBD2,CATSRDRGGSYNEQFF,TGTGCCACCAGCAGAGATCGCGGGGGTTCCTACAATGAGCAGTTCTTC
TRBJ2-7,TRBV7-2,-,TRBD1,CASSPGTGGAYEQYF,TGTGCCAGCAGCCCTGGGACAGGGGGCGCCTACGAGCAGTACTTC
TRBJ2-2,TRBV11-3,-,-,CASEDISNTGELFF,TGTGCCAGCGAGGACATATCGAACACCGGGGAGCTGTTTTTT
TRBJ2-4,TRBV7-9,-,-,CASSPGSVELAKNIQYF,TGTGCCAGCAGCCCCGGGTCTGTCGAATTAGCCAAAAACATTCAGTACTTC
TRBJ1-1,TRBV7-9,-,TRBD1,CASSSPGQGIPEAFF,TGTGCCAGCAGCTCCCCGGGACAGGGGATCCCCGAAGCTTTCTTT
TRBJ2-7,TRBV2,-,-,CASSGGLEAHYEQYF,TGTGCCAGCAGTGGGGGACTTGAGGCGCACTACGAGCAGTACTTC
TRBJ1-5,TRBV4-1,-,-,CASSQEGEGQPQHF,TGCGCCAGCAGCCAAGAAGGGGAGGGTCAGCCCCAGCATTTT
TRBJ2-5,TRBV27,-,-,CASSFLAQETQYF,TGTGCCAGCAGTTTTCTAGCGCAAGAGACCCAGTACTTC
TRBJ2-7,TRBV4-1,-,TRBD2,CASSQVWRGGRYEQYF,TGCGCCAGCAGCCAAGTTTGGCGGGGGGGCCGATACGAGCAGTACTTC
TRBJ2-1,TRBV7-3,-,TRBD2,CASSQTQTSAPNNEQFF,TGTGCCAGCAGCCAAACACAGACTAGCGCCCCTAACAATGAGCAGTTCTTC
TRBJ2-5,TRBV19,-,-,CASSGPAVQETQYF,TGTGCCAGTAGTGGGCCAGCAGTCCAAGAGACCCAGTACTTC
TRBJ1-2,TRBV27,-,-,CASSFHGAFTF,TGTGCCAGCAGTTTTCACGGGGCTTTCACCTTC
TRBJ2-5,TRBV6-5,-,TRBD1,CASSYMTGGAETQYF,TGTGCCAGCAGTTACATGACAGGGGGCGCAGAGACCCAGTACTTC
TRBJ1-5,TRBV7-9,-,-,CASSLAASGDQPQHF,TGTGCCAGCAGCTTAGCGGCGTCAGGAGATCAGCCCCAGCATTTT
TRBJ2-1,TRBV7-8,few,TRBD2,CASSLEASGIYNEQFF,TGTGCCAGCAGCTTAGAGGCTAGCGGGATATACAATGAGCAGTTCTTC
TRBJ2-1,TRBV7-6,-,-,CASSLVLDEQFF,TGTGCCAGCAGCTTAGTTCTTGATGAGCAGTTCTTC
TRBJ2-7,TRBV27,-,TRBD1,CASSLVAGTGAYEQYF,TGTGCCAGCAGTTTAGTTGCCGGGACAGGGGCCTACGAGCAGTACTTC
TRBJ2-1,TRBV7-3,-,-,CASSPDSYNEQFF,TGTGCCAGCAGCCCAGACAGTTACAATGAGCAGTTCTTC
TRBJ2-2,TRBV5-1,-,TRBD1,CASSPRRDRDTGELFF,TGCGCCAGCAGCCCGCGCCGGGACAGGGACACCGGGGAGCTGTTTTTT
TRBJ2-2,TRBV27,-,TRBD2,CASRTSGGLNTGELFF,TGTGCCTCCAGGACTAGCGGGGGGTTGAACACCGGGGAGCTGTTTTTT
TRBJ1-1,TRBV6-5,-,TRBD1,CASSYEEGGEAFF,TGTGCCAGCAGTTATGAGGAAGGGGGCGAAGCTTTCTTT
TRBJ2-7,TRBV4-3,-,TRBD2,CASSQEGSGIYSEQYF,TGCGCCAGCAGCCAAGAGGGTAGCGGGATATATAGCGAGCAGTACTTC
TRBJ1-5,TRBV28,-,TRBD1,CASSPTDRGLSQPQHF,TGTGCCAGCAGTCCTACTGACAGGGGGCTCTCTCAGCCCCAGCATTTT
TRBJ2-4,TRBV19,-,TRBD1,CASSQGQGRWSKNIQYF,TGTGCCAGTAGCCAAGGACAGGGGCGATGGTCCAAAAACATTCAGTACTTC
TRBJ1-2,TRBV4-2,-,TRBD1,CASSQEFPHRGPNYGYTF,TGTGCCAGCAGCCAAGAGTTTCCCCACAGGGGACCGAACTATGGCTACACCTTC
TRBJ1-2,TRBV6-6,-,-,CASSYKTELYGYTF,TGTGCCAGCAGTTACAAAACAGAACTCTATGGCTACACCTTC
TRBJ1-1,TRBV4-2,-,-,CASSHLDGANTEAFF,TGTGCCAGCAGCCACCTCGACGGCGCGAACACTGAAGCTTTCTTT
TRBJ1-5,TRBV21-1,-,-,CASSKVSYSNQPQHF,TGTGCCAGCAGCAAAGTTTCCTATAGCAATCAGCCCCAGCATTTT
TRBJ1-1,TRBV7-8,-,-,CASSLTLPEAFF,TGTGCCAGCAGCCTGACTCTCCCTGAAGCTTTCTTT
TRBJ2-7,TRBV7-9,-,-,CASSSGLLRYEQYF,TGTGCCAGCAGCTCGGGACTTCTTAGATACGAGCAGTACTTC
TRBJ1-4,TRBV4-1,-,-,CASSQPNQGGTNEKLFF,TGCGCCAGCAGCCAACCTAACCAGGGTGGGACTAATGAAAAACTGTTTTTT
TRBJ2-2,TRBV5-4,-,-,CASRADWGARTGELFF,TGTGCCAGCCGCGCGGATTGGGGGGCCCGGACCGGGGAGCTGTTTTTT
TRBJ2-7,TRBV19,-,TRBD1,CASSTGGGDEQYF,TGTGCCAGTAGTACAGGGGGCGGGGACGAGCAGTACTTC
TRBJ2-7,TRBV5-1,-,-,CASSSGQPHYEQYF,TGCGCCAGCAGCTCCGGACAGCCCCACTACGAGCAGTACTTC
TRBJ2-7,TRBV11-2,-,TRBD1,CASSLRTGAGYEQYF,TGTGCCAGCAGCCTCCGGACAGGGGCGGGATACGAGCAGTACTTC
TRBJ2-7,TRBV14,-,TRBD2,CASSHPGGTETYEQYF,TGTGCCAGCAGCCACCCCGGGGGGACGGAAACCTACGAGCAGTACTTC
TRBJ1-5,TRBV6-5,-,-,CASSYSMEGQPQHF,TGTGCCAGCAGTTACAGCATGGAGGGTCAGCCCCAGCATTTT
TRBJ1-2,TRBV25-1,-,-,CASSELTGSRRGYTF,TGTGCCAGCAGTGAACTAACCGGGAGCCGGCGGGGCTACACCTTC